The 27 T cell receptor beta chains presented below share a single source sample, sequenced in a study of T cell responses to AZD1222 COVID-19 vaccine. The assay was immunoSEQ multiplex PCR, and TCRdb's table has in-frame clones only and misses some. Altogether more than 80,000 clones are present, about 91% being singletons, with the ten largest covering approximately 30%. The source was peripheral blood, collected 28 days after the second AZD1222 dose. The receptors were sampled from an adult who received the AZD1222 COVID-19 vaccine.

V and J are TRBV11-3 and TRBJ2-7; 9 positions agree with TRBD1. V lost 1 base, J lost 5 bases, and 6 bases stayed unmatched. This CDR3 contains 15 residues. Germline CDR1 SGHNT, CDR2 YENEEA. The CDR3 sequence: CASSLAPGQGHEQYF. The DNA for the CDR3 is TGTGCCAGCAGCTTAGCCCCGGGACAGGGCCACGAGCAGTACTTC.

The rearrangement links TRBV14 to TRBJ1-1; D is unclear. In germline, CDR1 is SGHDN, CDR2 FVKESK. V lost 6 bases to trimming and J lost 6 bases, with 8 bases between them. CDR3 length: 11 amino acids. The CDR3 region has the DNA TGTGCCAGCAGTCTCACCTCTGAAGCTTTCTTT. It translates to CASSLTSEAFF.

The V gene is TRBV19, the J gene TRBJ1-5; D perhaps matches TRBD1 (5 bases). Germline V CDR1 and CDR2: LNHDA, SQIVND (reference sequence). The CDR3 is 16 residues long. The V and J ends lost 7 bases and 5 bases respectively, with 21 bases between them. In DNA form, the CDR3 reads TGTGCCAGTATTAACAAGGGATGGAGAGGGGATCAGCCCCAGCATTTT. This codes for CASINKGWRGDQPQHF.

The CDR3 nucleotides read TGCGCCAGCAGCTTGCGGGACAGATATTCACCCCTCCACTTT. This sequence encodes CASSLRDRYSPLHF. This sequence joins TRBV5-1 and TRBJ1-6; 7 nucleotides agree with TRBD1. The CDR3 runs 14 residues. Germline values: CDR1 SGHRS, CDR2 YFSETQ. Trimming cost V 1 base and J 8 bases; bases outside gene matches: 3.

The chain is built from TRBV27 and TRBJ1-5; maybe TRBD1 (5 bases). Per germline, CDR1 MNHEY and CDR2 SMNVEV (reference sequence). The V end lost 5 bases, the J end lost 2 bases, and 10 bases lay between the germline ends. This CDR3 has 14 residues. DNA for the CDR3: TGTGCCAGCAGTCCCTGGGGGGGCAATCAGCCCCAGCATTTT. Protein sequence: CASSPWGGNQPQHF.

Of note for this clone: This sample also contains other DNA sequences that code for the same CDR3. V usage is TRBV11-2 and J usage is TRBJ2-5; D may correspond to TRBD1 or TRBD2 (6 bases each). Deletions cut 1 base from V and 2 bases from J, with 8 bases between. CDR3 length: 14 amino acids. Germline CDR1 is SGHAT and CDR2 is FQNNGV. CDR3 sequence reads: CASSLGGGQETQYF. The DNA for the CDR3 is TGTGCCAGCAGCTTAGGAGGGGGGCAAGAGACCCAGTACTTC.

The V and J genes are TRBV30 and TRBJ2-7, with D uncertain. The CDR3 spans 13 residues. Germline-derived CDR1 and CDR2 are GTSNPN and SVGIG (reference sequence). V was trimmed by 5 bases and J by 4 bases, leaving 15 bases between them. CDR3 region: CAWVGPHGYEQYF. The DNA for the CDR3 is TGTGCCTGGGTGGGCCCGCACGGGTACGAGCAGTACTTC.

The J gene is TRBJ2-3, the V gene TRBV4-1, with D tentatively TRBD1 (6 bases). The germline gives CDR1 MGHRA, CDR2 YSYEKL. The V end lost 1 base, the J end lost 0 bases, and 14 bases lay between the germline ends. This CDR3 region has 17 residues. In nucleotides, the CDR3 is TGCGCCAGCAGCCAAGCTAGCAGAGGGGGAAGCACAGATACGCAGTATTTT. Protein: CASSQASRGGSTDTQYF.

The chain joins TRBV27 to TRBJ2-6; no reliable D call. Per the germline V gene, CDR1 is MNHEY and CDR2 is SMNVEV (reference sequence). Trimming took 2 bases from V and 4 from J, leaving 9 bases between them. CDR3 size: 15 residues. In nucleotides, the CDR3 is TGTGCCAGCAGTTTACTGGGGTTCGGGGCCAACGTCCTGACTTTC. It codes for CASSLLGFGANVLTF.

This chain uses TRBV28 with TRBJ2-7; 7 positions agree with TRBD1. Germline CDR1 MDHEN, CDR2 SYDVKM. V trimming: 4 bases; J trimming: 3 bases; junction bases outside the gene matches: 9. There are 15 residues in the CDR3. CDR3 bases: TGTGCCAGCAGTTCGGACAGGCGAGGGGTCTACGAGCAGTACTTC. This gives the protein CASSSDRRGVYEQYF.

The V and J genes are TRBV6-4 and TRBJ2-7; 9 nucleotides align to TRBD1. Losses at the gene ends were 3 bases for V and 8 bases for J; bases not matched to a gene: 5. The CDR3 is 13 residues long. Germline loops: CDR1 MRHNA, CDR2 SNTAGT. The CDR3 here is CASSERQGGKQYF. The CDR3 DNA reads TGTGCCAGCAGTGAGAGACAGGGGGGGAAGCAGTACTTC.

The rearrangement links TRBV19 to TRBJ2-2; 7 nucleotides match TRBD2. This CDR3 has 16 amino acids. The V and J ends lost 5 bases and 6 bases, in that order; junction bases with no gene match: 12. The germline gives CDR1 LNHDA, CDR2 SQIVND (reference sequence). CDR3 bases: TGTGCCAGTAGTGTAGCGGGTTGGTCTAGTTCCGGGGAGCTGTTTTTT. This encodes CASSVAGWSSSGELFF.

The chain uses TRBV5-6 and TRBJ1-4; TRBD1 is a possible D gene (5 bases). V was shortened by 6 bases and J by 5 bases, with 11 bases between the two germline ends. Germline V gives CDR1 SGHDT, CDR2 YYEEEE. This CDR3 spans 13 amino acids. The CDR3, as DNA: TGTGCCAGCAAGGGGTTAGGAAATGAAAAACTGTTTTTT. Its translation is CASKGLGNEKLFF.

The chain is built from TRBV6-5 and TRBJ1-3, with TRBD1 as a possible D gene (6 bases). Germline CDR1 MNHEY, CDR2 SVGAGI. This CDR3 has 15 residues. Trimming cost V 6 bases and J 0 bases, with 12 bases left between them. For the CDR3, the DNA is TGTGCCAGCAGCGCCGACAGGAACTCTGGAAACACCATATATTTT. It is translated as CASSADRNSGNTIYF.

This clone has only a few counts. The chain employs TRBV29-1 and TRBJ1-1; D call uncertain. The CDR3 is made up of 9 amino acids. Germline loops: CDR1 SQVTM, CDR2 ANQGSEA. V was clipped by 4 bases and J by 5 bases, with 2 bases between them. The CDR3: CSVGTEAFF. The CDR3 DNA reads as TGCAGCGTTGGGACTGAAGCTTTCTTT.

CDR3 nucleotide sequence: TGTGCCACCAGTGATTCGACGGCACAGGGGATCCAAGATACGCAGTATTTT. Protein product: CATSDSTAQGIQDTQYF. The rearrangement links TRBV24-1 to TRBJ2-3; 7 positions agree with TRBD1. The germline V gene encodes CDR1 KGHDR and CDR2 SFDVKD. CDR3 length: 17 residues. V trimming: 2 bases; J trimming: 5 bases; junction bases outside the gene matches: 12.

V usage is TRBV6-2 or TRBV6-3 and J usage is TRBJ1-5; D ambiguous. The CDR3 covers 15 residues. V lost 4 bases and J 0 bases, leaving 10 bases between the germline ends. The V gene's germline CDR1 is MNHEY and CDR2 SVGEGT. The CDR3 loop reads CASSLVRNSNQPQHF. CDR3 in DNA: TGTGCCAGCAGTTTAGTCAGAAATAGCAATCAGCCCCAGCATTTT.

V usage is TRBV27 and J usage is TRBJ2-7, with 9 bases lining up with TRBD1. V lost 2 bases, J lost 1 base, and 9 bases stayed unmatched. CDR1 is MNHEY, CDR2 SMNVEV, per germline (reference sequence). This CDR3 has 17 amino acids. CDR3 bases: TGTGCCAGCAGTTTAAGTGGGACAGGGCTGTATTCCTACGAGCAGTACTTC. Translating it yields CASSLSGTGLYSYEQYF.

Written as DNA, the CDR3 is TGTGCCAGCAGTTTAGGGCTAGCGGGAATCGAGCAGTACTTC. It specifies CASSLGLAGIEQYF. The rearrangement links TRBV28 to TRBJ2-7, with TRBD2 matching 9 bases. Trimming at V came to 2 bases and at J to 6 bases, leaving 5 bases not matched to a gene. Germline loops: CDR1 MDHEN, CDR2 SYDVKM. The CDR3 runs 14 residues.

The V gene is TRBV15, the J gene TRBJ2-7, with D possibly being TRBD2 (7 bases). This CDR3 spans 18 amino acids. V was shortened by 0 bases and J by 3 bases, with 21 bases between the two germline ends. Germline loops: CDR1 LNHNV, CDR2 YYDKDF (reference sequence). DNA of the CDR3: TGTGCCACCAGCAGAGAGAGGGGGTCGACGGGAGGTTACTACGAGCAGTACTTC. This encodes CATSRERGSTGGYYEQYF.

This rearrangement joins TRBV18 to TRBJ2-3, with 7 bases lining up with TRBD2. Germline values: CDR1 KGHSH, CDR2 LQKENI. Unmatched junction bases numbered 7, after V lost 8 bases and J lost 2 bases. The CDR3 consists of 14 residues. The CDR3 DNA sequence: TGTGCCAGCCTCCCGGGACTAACCACAGATACGCAGTATTTT. Protein sequence: CASLPGLTTDTQYF.

This rearrangement joins TRBV7-9 to TRBJ2-3; tentative D call: TRBD2 (5 bases). The V and J ends lost 1 base and 6 bases respectively, with 8 bases between them. Germline lookup yields CDR1 SEHNR and CDR2 FQNEAQ (reference sequence). The CDR3 length is 13 residues. The CDR3 DNA sequence: TGTGCCAGCAGCTTAGACCAGCGGGATACGCAGTATTTT. It codes for CASSLDQRDTQYF. Drawing the rest from reference TRBV7-9 and TRBJ2-3, the complete variable domain is DTGVSQNPRHKITKRGQNVTFRCDPISEHNRLYWYRQTLGQGPEFLTYFQNEAQLEKSRLLSDRFSAERPKGSFSTLEIQRTEQGDSAMYLCASSLDQRDTQYFGPGTRLTVL.

The chain is built from TRBV7-2 and TRBJ2-2; D may be TRBD1 or TRBD2 (5 bases each). Deletions cut 1 base from V and 3 bases from J, with 6 bases between. Germline V gene lookup returns CDR1 SGHTA and CDR2 FQGNSA. The CDR3 is 14 amino acids. The CDR3 sequence: CASSLVGDTGELFF. Here the CDR3 DNA reads TGTGCCAGCAGCTTAGTGGGGGACACCGGGGAGCTGTTTTTT.

The chain uses TRBV29-1 and TRBJ1-4, with 7 bases matching TRBD1. The germline CDR1 and CDR2 sequences are SQVTM and ANQGSEA. J was trimmed by 4 bases and V by 7 bases; bases with no gene match: 3. The CDR3 has 12 amino acids. The CDR3 DNA sequence: TGCAGCGCAAGGGACAGTAATGAAAAACTGTTTTTT. Residues: CSARDSNEKLFF. Based on the CDR3 plus reference TRBV29-1 and TRBJ1-4, the full variable domain is SAVISQKPSRDICQRGTSLTIQCQVDSQVTMMFWYRQQPGQSLTLIATANQGSEATYESGFVIDKFPISRPNLTFSTLTVSNMSPEDSSIYLCSARDSNEKLFFGSGTQLSVL.

In DNA, the CDR3 is TGTGCCAGTAGTATAGGCGGGCTTCGGGAGCAGTACTTC. It codes for CASSIGGLREQYF. The V gene is TRBV19, the J gene TRBJ2-7; perhaps TRBD2 as D (5 bases). The CDR3 runs 13 residues. Germline V gene sequence: CDR1 LNHDA, CDR2 SQIVND (reference sequence). The V end lost 1 base, the J end lost 7 bases, and 11 bases lay between the germline ends. The full variable domain, its missing parts supplied by reference TRBV19 and TRBJ2-7, is DGGITQSPKYLFRKEGQNVTLSCEQNLNHDAMYWYRQDPGQGLRLIYYSQIVNDFQKGDIAEGYSVSREKKESFPLTVTSAQKNPTAFYLCASSIGGLREQYFGPGTRLTVT.

CDR3 sequence reads: CASSHRGGTGTPDTQYF. The CDR3 bases are TGTGCCAGCAGCCACCGGGGGGGAACGGGAACCCCAGATACGCAGTATTTT. This chain joins TRBV7-9 and TRBJ2-3; 8 bases match TRBD2. Trimming removed 5 bases from V and 4 bases from J; junction bases left unmatched: 14. The germline gives CDR1 SEHNR, CDR2 FQNEAQ (reference sequence). CDR3 length: 17 residues.

The J gene is TRBJ2-6, the V gene TRBV7-2, with 7 bases aligning to TRBD2. V was pared by 5 bases and J by 2 bases, with 3 bases of the junction left unmatched. CDR1 and CDR2 (germline): SGHTA, FQGNSA. This CDR3 has 15 amino acids. Here the CDR3 reads CASSPGRAGANVLTF. The DNA of the CDR3 is TGTGCCAGCAGCCCGGGGAGGGCTGGGGCCAACGTCCTGACTTTC.